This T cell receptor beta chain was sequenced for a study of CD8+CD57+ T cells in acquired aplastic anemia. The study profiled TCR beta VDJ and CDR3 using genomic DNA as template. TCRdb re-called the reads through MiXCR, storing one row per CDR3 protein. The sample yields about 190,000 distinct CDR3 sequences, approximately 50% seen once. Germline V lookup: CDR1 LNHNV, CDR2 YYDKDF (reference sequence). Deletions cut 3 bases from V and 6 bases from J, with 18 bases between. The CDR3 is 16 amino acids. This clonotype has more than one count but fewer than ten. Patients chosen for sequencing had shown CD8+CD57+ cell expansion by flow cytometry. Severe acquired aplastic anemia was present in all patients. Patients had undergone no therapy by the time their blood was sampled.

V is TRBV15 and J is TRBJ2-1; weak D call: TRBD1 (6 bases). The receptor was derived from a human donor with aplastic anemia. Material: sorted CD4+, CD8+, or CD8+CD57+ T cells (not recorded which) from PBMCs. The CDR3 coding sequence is TGTGCCACCAGCAGCTCCAGGTCGGGACAAGGCAATGAGCAGTTCTTC. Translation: CATSSSRSGQGNEQFF.